These 28 T cell receptor beta chains originate from one sample sequenced in a study of T cell responses to AZD1222 COVID-19 vaccine. Generated by immunoSEQ multiplex PCR, the TCRdb table keeps only in-frame clones and is missing some. The table lists 90,000 to 100,000 clones, nearly 90% of them singletons. Specimen: peripheral blood, collected on day 0 of AZD1222 vaccination. The receptor set was obtained from an adult in good health.

The chain links TRBV28 to TRBJ1-2, with D possibly matching TRBD1 (5 bases). V lost 6 bases and J 7 bases, leaving 15 bases between the germline ends. This CDR3 spans 13 amino acids. In germline, CDR1 is MDHEN, CDR2 SYDVKM. The DNA for the CDR3 is TGTGCCAGCAGCGGGGGGTTCTTGGGTGGCTACACCTTC. This codes for CASSGGFLGGYTF.

This clone was observed once. V and J are TRBV10-3 and TRBJ2-7; D possibly corresponds to TRBD1 (6 bases). The CDR3 length is 13 residues. The V end was cut by 5 bases, the J end by 3 bases, with 11 bases between. Germline V gene sequence: CDR1 ENHRY, CDR2 SYGVKD. The CDR3 nucleotides are TGTGCCATCAGTCGGACAGAAAACTACGAGCAGTACGTC. It encodes CAISRTENYEQYV.

The J gene is TRBJ2-4, the V gene TRBV2; D perhaps matches TRBD2 (5 bases). The germline V and J ends were trimmed by 4 bases and 4 bases, with 23 bases remaining between them. Germline CDR1 and CDR2: SNHLY and FYNNEI. This CDR3 comprises 18 residues. CDR3 sequence: CASSVGLARTTQKNIQYF. The CDR3 nucleotides are TGTGCCAGCAGTGTTGGGCTAGCTCGCACGACCCAAAAAAACATTCAGTACTTC.

This chain uses TRBV9 with TRBJ1-5; possible D gene TRBD1, 6 bases. The CDR3 runs to 15 residues. Trimming stripped 3 bases from V and 6 bases from J, with 16 bases between. Germline values: CDR1 SGDLS, CDR2 YYNGEE. The CDR3, as DNA: TGTGCCAGCAGCGCCTCAGGGGAATGGGTTCAGCCCCAGCATTTT. Its protein is CASSASGEWVQPQHF.

The rearrangement links TRBV9 to TRBJ2-3; D is unclear. Per germline, CDR1 SGDLS and CDR2 YYNGEE. CDR3 length: 14 amino acids. The V gene lost 4 bases and the J gene lost 6 bases, with 15 bases spanning the gap. CDR3 DNA sequence: TGTGCCAGCAGCCCCCGACTGGCCGTGGATACGCAGTATTTT. Its protein product is CASSPRLAVDTQYF. Based on the CDR3 plus reference TRBV9 and TRBJ2-3, the full variable domain is DSGVTQTPKHLITATGQRVTLRCSPRSGDLSVYWYQQSLDQGLQFLIQYYNGEERAKGNILERFSAQQFPDLHSELNLSSLELGDSALYFCASSPRLAVDTQYFGPGTRLTVL.

This clone was detected once. This specimen includes other DNA sequences encoding the same CDR3. V is TRBV12-3 or TRBV12-4 and J is TRBJ1-1; D gene ambiguous. The CDR3 is 12 amino acids. Trimming removed 2 bases from V and 1 base from J, with 2 bases in between. This CDR3 reads CASSLRNTEAFF. Written as DNA, the CDR3 is TGTGCCAGCAGTTTAAGGAACACTGAAGCTTTCTTT.

The chain employs TRBV1 and TRBJ2-7; no check of the table's D call, TRBD2, against the DNA was made. TRBV1 is an annotated pseudogene. The CDR3 totals 20 residues. CDR3 loop: CTSSQDTSSSGHTGGLEQYV. The CDR3, as DNA: TGCACCAGCAGCCAAGATACCTCGTCTAGCGGTCACACAGGAGGGCTCGAGCAGTACGTC.

The gene calls are TRBV11-2 and TRBJ2-5, with unresolved D. V lost 1 base, J lost 4 bases, and 13 bases lay in between. Germline CDR1 and CDR2: SGHAT and FQNNGV. The CDR3 is 15 amino acids. The CDR3: CASSLGALAGETQYF. Written as DNA, the CDR3 is TGTGCCAGCAGCTTAGGGGCATTAGCTGGAGAGACCCAGTACTTC.

The chain is built from TRBV19 and TRBJ1-4; 7 bases line up with TRBD1. CDR3 length: 15 residues. The germline gives CDR1 LNHDA, CDR2 SQIVND (reference sequence). The ends lost 0 bases at V and 10 bases at J; junction bases unmatched: 8. This CDR3 reads CASSIEGTAVRKLFF. The CDR3 bases are TGTGCCAGTAGTATAGAGGGGACAGCCGTCCGAAAACTGTTTTTT.

The chain carries TRBV19 and TRBJ2-4; TRBD2 is a possible D gene (5 bases). The CDR3 sequence is 15 residues long. The V end was cut by 5 bases, the J end by 8 bases, with 19 bases between. From germline, CDR1 is LNHDA and CDR2 SQIVND (reference sequence). CDR3 coding DNA: TGTGCCAGTAGTGCTAACGGACTCCCCGCGGACATTCAGTACTTC. This encodes CASSANGLPADIQYF.

The V gene is TRBV5-3, the J gene TRBJ1-5; D is unresolved. TRBV5-3 is marked as an open reading frame, function uncertain. V lost 2 bases, J lost 2 bases, and 20 bases lay in between. The CDR3 consists of 18 residues. In DNA form, the CDR3 reads TGTGCCAGAAGCTTATCGAACGGGCGGCCAAAGGGCAATCAGCCCCAGCATTTT. Protein sequence: CARSLSNGRPKGNQPQHF.

The gene calls are TRBV18 and TRBJ2-1; 8 bases are a match to TRBD1. V lost 3 bases and J lost 14; bases outside the gene matches: 3. The CDR3 covers 11 residues. Germline loops: CDR1 KGHSH, CDR2 LQKENI. As DNA, the CDR3 is TGTGCCAGCTCACCGGACAGGGAAGAGTTCTTC. Residues: CASSPDREEFF.

The CDR3 coding sequence is TGCAGTGCTAGTTCGGCAGCTAATAGCAATCAGCCCCAGCATTTT. Translated, it gives CSASSAANSNQPQHF. The chain links TRBV20-1 to TRBJ1-5; D gene unclear. From germline, CDR1 is DFQATT and CDR2 SNEGSKA (reference sequence). The CDR3 is made up of 15 amino acids. V was trimmed by 3 bases and J by 0 bases, leaving 12 bases between them.

The V and J genes are TRBV4-3 and TRBJ2-3, with D uncertain. Per the germline V gene, CDR1 is LGHNA and CDR2 is YSLEER. The CDR3 has 16 amino acids. Trimming pared 0 bases from V and 1 base from J, leaving 11 bases between. In nucleotides, the CDR3 is TGCGCCAGCAGCCAAGACTTGGGTCGGGGCACAGATACGCAGTATTTT. Amino acids: CASSQDLGRGTDTQYF.

J is TRBJ2-3 and V is TRBV12-5, with a tentative D call TRBD2 (6 bases). Germline V gene data show CDR1 as LGHNT and CDR2 as FRNRAP. V lost 0 bases to trimming and J lost 6 bases, with 7 bases between them. CDR3 size: 13 residues. CDR3 sequence: CASGLVRGDTQYF. CDR3 DNA sequence: TGTGCTAGTGGTTTGGTACGGGGGGATACGCAGTATTTT.

This chain joins TRBV19 and TRBJ2-3; D may be TRBD1 or TRBD2 (5 bases each). The CDR3 has 15 residues. Germline assignment: CDR1 LNHDA and CDR2 SQIVND (reference sequence). Trimming shortened V by 0 bases and J by 2 bases, and 9 bases separated the two germline ends. The CDR3 DNA reads as TGTGCCAGTAGTATAGATTTGGGGACCACAGATACGCAGTATTTT. Amino acids: CASSIDLGTTDTQYF.

This clone was recorded a few times. CDR3 bases: TGTGCCAGCAGCCAAGATTCCGGGGAAGCTTTCTTT. This encodes CASSQDSGEAFF. This chain connects TRBV4-2 to TRBJ1-1; no clear D. Germline lookup yields CDR1 LGHNA and CDR2 YNFKEQ. V shed 0 bases and J shed 8 bases, with 7 bases lying between them. The CDR3 is 12 amino acids.

The CDR3 loop reads CASSLNLGYEQYF. CDR3 sequence (DNA): TGCGCCAGCAGCCTAAATCTTGGTTACGAGCAGTACTTC. The genes are TRBV4-1 and TRBJ2-7; D remains unclear. Trimming removed 4 bases from V and 4 bases from J, with 11 bases in between. The CDR3 spans 13 residues. Germline loops: CDR1 MGHRA, CDR2 YSYEKL.

The genes are TRBV9 and TRBJ2-3; 14 bases are shared with TRBD2. Germline assignment: CDR1 SGDLS and CDR2 YYNGEE. The CDR3 length is 15 residues. V shed 3 bases, J shed 5 bases, and the junction held 2 bases outside the gene matches. The CDR3 DNA reads TGTGCCAGCAGCGGGGGACTAGCGGGGGTAGATACGCAGTATTTT. This sequence encodes CASSGGLAGVDTQYF.

On this clone itself: One end of the junction fails to match germline, which may point to a read error. This rearrangement joins TRBV5-1 to TRBJ2-3, with TRBD2 matching 7 bases. The V gene's germline CDR1 is SGHRS and CDR2 YFSETQ. This CDR3 contains 15 residues. In nucleotides, the CDR3 is TGTGCCAGCAGCCCGGGAGCGGGGATAACAGATACGCAGTATTTT. It translates to CASSPGAGITDTQYF.

CDR3 sequence reads: CASSLLRPPGVQETQYF. DNA for the CDR3: TGTGCCAGCAGCTTGCTCAGACCACCTGGGGTCCAAGAGACCCAGTACTTC. The chain employs TRBV7-2 and TRBJ2-5; D not certain. Trimming cost V 3 bases and J 1 base, with 18 bases left between them. Germline V gene sequence: CDR1 SGHTA, CDR2 FQGNSA. The CDR3 consists of 17 residues.

The V call is TRBV5-3, the J call TRBJ2-1; the D gene could be TRBD1 or TRBD2 (6 bases each). TRBV5-3 is an ORF, with its function uncertain. The CDR3 contains 16 residues. Trimming took 5 bases from V and 4 from J, leaving 19 bases between them. CDR3 sequence (DNA): TGTGCCAGAAGATCCCCGAGGGGGACTTTTTACAATGAGCAGTTCTTC. It is translated as CARRSPRGTFYNEQFF.

The chain links TRBV5-6 to TRBJ1-2; tentative D call: TRBD1 (5 bases). V was trimmed by 1 base and J by 3 bases, leaving 16 bases between them. The CDR3 is 16 residues long. Germline CDR1 is SGHDT and CDR2 is YYEEEE. The CDR3 spells CASSLRTPGGYYGYTF. The CDR3 bases are TGTGCCAGCAGCTTGCGGACACCCGGCGGTTACTATGGCTACACCTTC.

The chain is built from TRBV5-8 and TRBJ2-1; a weak D match, TRBD2 (6 bases). In germline, CDR1 is SGHTS, CDR2 YDEGEE. The germline V and J ends were trimmed by 4 bases and 5 bases, with 25 bases remaining between them. This CDR3 has 18 residues. The CDR3 is CASSQRRVGTATNNEQFF. CDR3 DNA: TGTGCCAGCAGCCAAAGGAGGGTCGGGACTGCCACAAACAATGAGCAGTTCTTC.

The chain is built from TRBV3-1 (or the pseudogene TRBV3-2) and TRBJ2-1, with 10 bases matching TRBD2. Germline V gene data show CDR1 as LGHDT and CDR2 as YNNKEL (reference sequence). This CDR3 has 18 residues. J was trimmed by 8 bases and V by 3 bases; bases with no gene match: 16. The CDR3 DNA reads TGTGCCAGCAGCCACGGAGGTACAGCGGGAGGGCCTGTTGATGAGCAGTTCTTC. This encodes CASSHGGTAGGPVDEQFF.

This clone was observed a handful of times. This chain links TRBV30 with TRBJ2-7; D not certain. Deletions cut 2 bases from V and 2 bases from J, with 13 bases between. CDR1 is GTSNPN, CDR2 SVGIG, per germline (reference sequence). The CDR3 is made up of 14 amino acids. The CDR3 DNA is TGTGCCTGGAGTTCCCGGACCAGGACCTACGAGCAGTACGTC. This codes for CAWSSRTRTYEQYV.

The rearrangement joins TRBV3-1 (or the pseudogene TRBV3-2) to TRBJ1-2, with 12 bases fitting TRBD1. Germline-derived CDR1 and CDR2 are LGHDT and YNNKEL (reference sequence). This CDR3 comprises 14 residues. V trimming: 5 bases; J trimming: 8 bases; junction bases outside the gene matches: 6. CDR3 in amino acids: CASSKGQGAGGYTF. The CDR3 coding sequence is TGTGCCAGCAGCAAGGGACAGGGGGCTGGCGGCTACACCTTC.

The J gene is TRBJ1-2, the V gene TRBV11-3; D unresolved. CDR3 length: 13 amino acids. The germline V and J ends were trimmed by 3 bases and 4 bases, with 9 bases remaining between them. Germline CDR1 reads SGHNT; CDR2 reads YENEEA. Here the CDR3 DNA reads TGTGCCAGCAGCTTTCGTACGGGCTATGGCTACACCTTC. This gives the protein CASSFRTGYGYTF.